The subject of this entry is one TCR beta chain. This entry comes from a study of OX40 agonist ivuxolimab in advanced cancers. The CDR3 has 18 residues. V was cut by 7 bases and J by 3 bases, with 26 bases left in between. Germline lookup yields CDR1 SGHTA and CDR2 FQGNSA. Produced via immunoSEQ multiplex PCR; TCRdb's table is partial and in-frame only. The sample contains 65,000 to 80,000 clones, around 93% of which appear only once. The material sequenced was CD4+ or CD8+ T cells sorted from blood, taken in a trial of the OX40 agonist ivuxolimab. The receptor comes from an adult with an advanced solid tumor such as melanoma, head and neck, liver or kidney cancer. The chain has TRBV7-2 and TRBJ2-3; the D gene is possibly TRBD2 (8 bases). The CDR3 protein is CASTNLPGGGQMTDTQYF. CDR3 in DNA: TGTGCCAGCACCAATCTTCCCGGGGGGGGACAGATGACAGATACGCAGTATTTT.